Sequencing of this T cell receptor beta chain was carried out in a study of human thymus T cells. Whole-study results and caveats: Seemingly biased V and J gene usage marked thymic and blood repertoires.

The CDR3 contains 13 residues. Trimming removed 2 bases at V and 1 base at J, with 3 bases between. In germline, CDR1 is SGHTA, CDR2 FQGNSA. Only four of the eight donors provided a 0.5-1 mL blood sample. Assay: immunoSEQ multiplex PCR; the TCRdb copy retains only in-frame clones and omits some. The repertoire includes 55,000 to 70,000 clones, 94% of them detected once, and nearly 6% sits in the top ten. In regard to this clone: Its specificity is unknown.

The V call is TRBV7-2, the J call TRBJ1-5; D is ambiguous. The sequenced material came from blood. This TCR was sampled from a boy under two years old with a congenital heart defect but otherwise immunologically healthy. CDR3 sequence reads: CASSLRSNQPQHF. The CDR3 DNA follows: TGTGCCAGCAGCTTACGCAGCAATCAGCCCCAGCATTTT.